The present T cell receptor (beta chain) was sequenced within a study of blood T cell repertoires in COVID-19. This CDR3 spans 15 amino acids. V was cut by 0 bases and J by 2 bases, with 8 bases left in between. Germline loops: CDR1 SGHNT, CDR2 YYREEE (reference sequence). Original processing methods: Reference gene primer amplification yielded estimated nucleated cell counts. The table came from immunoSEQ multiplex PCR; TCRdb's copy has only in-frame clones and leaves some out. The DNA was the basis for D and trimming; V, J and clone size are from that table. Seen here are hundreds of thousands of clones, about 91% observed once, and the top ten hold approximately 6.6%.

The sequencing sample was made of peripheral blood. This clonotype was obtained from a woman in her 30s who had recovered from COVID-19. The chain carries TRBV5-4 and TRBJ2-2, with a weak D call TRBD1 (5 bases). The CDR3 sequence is CASSLGQLNTGELFF. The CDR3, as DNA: TGTGCCAGCAGCTTGGGACAGCTTAACACCGGGGAGCTGTTTTTT.